This TCR beta chain appears in the sequencing data of a study of blood T cell repertoires in COVID-19. Germline trimming cut 1 base from V and 5 bases from J; bases unmatched to any gene: 12. CDR3 length: 18 amino acids. Germline V gene lookup returns CDR1 LGHDT and CDR2 YNNKEL (reference sequence). Produced via immunoSEQ multiplex PCR; TCRdb's table is partial and in-frame only. The table lists some 300,000 clones, around 90% of them singletons. This sequence originates from a woman between 25 and 40 years old who had recovered from COVID-19. V and J are TRBV3-1 (or the pseudogene TRBV3-2) and TRBJ2-3; 10 nucleotides line up with TRBD2. Sequencing was done on a sample of PBMCs or T cells enriched from blood (not recorded which). CDR3 DNA: TGTGCCAGCAGCCAAGGCCCCTGGACTAGCGGTCGGGGAGATACGCAGTATTTT. Protein: CASSQGPWTSGRGDTQYF.